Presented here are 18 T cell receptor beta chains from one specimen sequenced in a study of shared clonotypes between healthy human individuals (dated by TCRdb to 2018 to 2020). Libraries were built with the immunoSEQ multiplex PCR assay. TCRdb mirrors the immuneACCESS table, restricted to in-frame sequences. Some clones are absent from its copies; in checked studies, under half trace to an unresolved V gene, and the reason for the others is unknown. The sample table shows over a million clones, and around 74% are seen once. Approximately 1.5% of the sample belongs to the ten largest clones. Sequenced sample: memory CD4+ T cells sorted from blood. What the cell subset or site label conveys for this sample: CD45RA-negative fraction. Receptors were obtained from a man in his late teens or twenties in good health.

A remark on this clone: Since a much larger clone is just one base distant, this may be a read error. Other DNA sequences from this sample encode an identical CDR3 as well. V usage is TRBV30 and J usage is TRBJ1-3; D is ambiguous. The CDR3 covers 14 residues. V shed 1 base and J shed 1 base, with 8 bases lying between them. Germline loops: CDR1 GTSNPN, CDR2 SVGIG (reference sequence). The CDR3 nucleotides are TGTGCCTGGAGTGCGCAAATATCTGGAAACACCATATATTTT. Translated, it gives CAWSAQISGNTIYF.

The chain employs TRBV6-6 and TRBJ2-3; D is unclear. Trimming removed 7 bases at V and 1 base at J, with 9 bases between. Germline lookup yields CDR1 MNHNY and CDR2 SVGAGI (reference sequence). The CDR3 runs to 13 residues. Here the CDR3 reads CASTHPGTDTQYF. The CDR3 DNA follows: TGTGCCAGCACCCATCCTGGCACAGATACGCAGTATTTT.

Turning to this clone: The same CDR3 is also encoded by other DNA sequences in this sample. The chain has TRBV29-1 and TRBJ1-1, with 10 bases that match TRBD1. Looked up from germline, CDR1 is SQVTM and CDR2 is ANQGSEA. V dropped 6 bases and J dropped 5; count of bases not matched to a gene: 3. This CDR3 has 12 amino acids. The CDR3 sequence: CSVRTGGTEAFF. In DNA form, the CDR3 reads TGCAGCGTGCGGACAGGGGGAACTGAAGCTTTCTTT.

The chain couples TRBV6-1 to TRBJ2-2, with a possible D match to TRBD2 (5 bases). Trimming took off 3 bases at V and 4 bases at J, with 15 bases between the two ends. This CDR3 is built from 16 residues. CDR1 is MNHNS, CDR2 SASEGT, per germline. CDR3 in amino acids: CASSEVAGISTGELFF. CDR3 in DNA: TGTGCCAGCAGTGAGGTGGCCGGGATATCCACCGGGGAGCTGTTTTTT.

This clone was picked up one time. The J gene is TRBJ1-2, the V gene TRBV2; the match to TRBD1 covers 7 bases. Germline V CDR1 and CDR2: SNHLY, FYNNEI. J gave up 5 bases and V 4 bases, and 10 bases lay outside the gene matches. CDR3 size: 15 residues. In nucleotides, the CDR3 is TGTGCCAGCAGTGCCCGACAGGGTGGGAGGTATGGCTACACCTTC. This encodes CASSARQGGRYGYTF.

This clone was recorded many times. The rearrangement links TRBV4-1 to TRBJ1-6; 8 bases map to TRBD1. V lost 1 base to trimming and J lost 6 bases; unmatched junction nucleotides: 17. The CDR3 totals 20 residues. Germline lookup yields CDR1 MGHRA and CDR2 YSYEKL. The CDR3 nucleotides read TGCGCCAGCAGCCAAGGGATTTTTGGTTTGCAGGGGGCCAGTAATTCACCCCTCCACTTT. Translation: CASSQGIFGLQGASNSPLHF.

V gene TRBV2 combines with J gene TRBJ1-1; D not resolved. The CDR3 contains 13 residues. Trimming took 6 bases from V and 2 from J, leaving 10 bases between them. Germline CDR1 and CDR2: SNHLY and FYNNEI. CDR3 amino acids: CASREEINTEAFF. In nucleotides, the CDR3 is TGTGCCAGCAGGGAGGAGATCAACACTGAAGCTTTCTTT.

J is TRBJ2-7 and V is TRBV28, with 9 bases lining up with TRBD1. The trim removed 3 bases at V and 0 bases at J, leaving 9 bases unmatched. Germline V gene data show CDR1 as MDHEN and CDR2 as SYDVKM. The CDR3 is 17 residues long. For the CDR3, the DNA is TGTGCCAGCAGTTTGGGGACAGGGATCTTTAGCTCCTACGAGCAGTACTTC. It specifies CASSLGTGIFSSYEQYF.

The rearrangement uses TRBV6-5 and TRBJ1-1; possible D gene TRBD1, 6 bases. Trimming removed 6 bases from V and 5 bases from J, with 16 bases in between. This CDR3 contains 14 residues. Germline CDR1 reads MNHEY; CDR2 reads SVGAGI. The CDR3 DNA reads TGTGCCAGCAGCGGGGGCAACCGGGGGACTGAAGCTTTCTTT. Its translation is CASSGGNRGTEAFF.

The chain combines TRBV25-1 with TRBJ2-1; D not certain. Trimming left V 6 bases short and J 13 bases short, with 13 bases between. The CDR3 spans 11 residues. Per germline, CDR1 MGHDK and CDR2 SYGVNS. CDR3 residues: CASRDNILQFF. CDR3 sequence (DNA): TGTGCCAGCAGAGATAACATTCTCCAGTTCTTC.

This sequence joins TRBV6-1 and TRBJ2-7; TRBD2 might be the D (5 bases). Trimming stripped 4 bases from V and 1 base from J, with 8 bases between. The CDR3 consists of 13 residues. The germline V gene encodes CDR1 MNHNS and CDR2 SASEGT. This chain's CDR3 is CASSGAGSYEQYF. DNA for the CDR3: TGTGCCAGCAGTGGGGCGGGTTCCTACGAGCAGTACTTC.

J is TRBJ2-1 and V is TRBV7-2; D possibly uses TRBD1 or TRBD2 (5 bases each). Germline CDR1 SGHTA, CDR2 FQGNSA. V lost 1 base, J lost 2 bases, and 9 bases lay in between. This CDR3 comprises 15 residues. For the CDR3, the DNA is TGTGCCAGCAGCTTAGTGGGGGTGACCTACAATGAGCAGTTCTTC. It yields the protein CASSLVGVTYNEQFF.

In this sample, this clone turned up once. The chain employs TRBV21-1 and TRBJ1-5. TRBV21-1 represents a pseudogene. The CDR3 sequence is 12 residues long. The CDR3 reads CASSTETGRRHF. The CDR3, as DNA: TGTGCCAGCAGCACCGAAACAGGGAGGAGGCATTTT.

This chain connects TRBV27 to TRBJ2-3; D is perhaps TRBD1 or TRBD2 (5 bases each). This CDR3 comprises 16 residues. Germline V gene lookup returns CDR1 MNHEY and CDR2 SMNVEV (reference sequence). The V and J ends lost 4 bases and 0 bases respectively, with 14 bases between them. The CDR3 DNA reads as TGTGCCAGCAGTTCCCCATGGGGGTCTAGCACAGATACGCAGTATTTT. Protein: CASSSPWGSSTDTQYF.

The CDR3 loop reads CASSLSGGEDTQYF. CDR3 DNA sequence: TGTGCCAGCTCCTTGTCAGGGGGCGAGGATACGCAGTATTTT. The V call is TRBV6-1, the J call TRBJ2-3; 8 nucleotides line up with TRBD1. The CDR3 is made up of 14 amino acids. The germline CDR1 and CDR2 sequences are MNHNS and SASEGT. V trimming: 8 bases; J trimming: 6 bases; junction bases outside the gene matches: 10.

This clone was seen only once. The CDR3 coding sequence is TGTGCCACCAGCAGAGATGGGCAGGGGAAGGATGGCTACACCTTC. Its translation: CATSRDGQGKDGYTF. The V and J genes are TRBV15 and TRBJ1-2; D possibly corresponds to TRBD1 (6 bases). Deletions cut 0 bases from V and 6 bases from J, with 14 bases between. From germline, CDR1 is LNHNV and CDR2 YYDKDF (reference sequence). The CDR3 contains 15 residues.

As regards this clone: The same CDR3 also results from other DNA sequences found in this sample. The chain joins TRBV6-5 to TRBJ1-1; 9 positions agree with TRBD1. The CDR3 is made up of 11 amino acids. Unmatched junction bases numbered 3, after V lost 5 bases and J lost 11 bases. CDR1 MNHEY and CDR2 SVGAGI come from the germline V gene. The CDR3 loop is CASSKQGAAFF. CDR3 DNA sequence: TGTGCCAGCAGTAAACAGGGGGCTGCTTTCTTT.

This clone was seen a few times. Written as DNA, the CDR3 is TGTGCCAGCAGCTCTGGGACAGGGGCTTACAATGAGCAGTTCTTC. This sequence encodes CASSSGTGAYNEQFF. This sequence joins TRBV7-3 and TRBJ2-1; 10 bases match TRBD1. V dropped 4 bases and J dropped 4; count of bases not matched to a gene: 4. Germline-derived CDR1 and CDR2 are SGHTA and FQGTGA. The CDR3 consists of 15 residues.